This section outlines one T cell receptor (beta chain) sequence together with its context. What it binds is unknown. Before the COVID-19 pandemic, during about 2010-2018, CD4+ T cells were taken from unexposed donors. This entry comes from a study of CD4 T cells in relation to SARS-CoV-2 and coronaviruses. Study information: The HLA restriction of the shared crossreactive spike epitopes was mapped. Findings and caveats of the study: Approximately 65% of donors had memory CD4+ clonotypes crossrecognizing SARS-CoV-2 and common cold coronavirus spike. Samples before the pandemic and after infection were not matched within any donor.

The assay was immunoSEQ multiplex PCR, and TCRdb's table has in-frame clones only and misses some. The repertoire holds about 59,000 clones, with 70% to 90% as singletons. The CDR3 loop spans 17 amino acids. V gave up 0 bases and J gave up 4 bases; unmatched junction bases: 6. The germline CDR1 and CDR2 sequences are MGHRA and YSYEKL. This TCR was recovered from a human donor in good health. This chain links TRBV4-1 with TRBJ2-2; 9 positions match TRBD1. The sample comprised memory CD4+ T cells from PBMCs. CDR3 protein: CASSQEDRGRFTGELFF. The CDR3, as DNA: TGCGCCAGCAGCCAAGAGGACAGGGGAAGGTTCACCGGGGAGCTGTTTTTT.